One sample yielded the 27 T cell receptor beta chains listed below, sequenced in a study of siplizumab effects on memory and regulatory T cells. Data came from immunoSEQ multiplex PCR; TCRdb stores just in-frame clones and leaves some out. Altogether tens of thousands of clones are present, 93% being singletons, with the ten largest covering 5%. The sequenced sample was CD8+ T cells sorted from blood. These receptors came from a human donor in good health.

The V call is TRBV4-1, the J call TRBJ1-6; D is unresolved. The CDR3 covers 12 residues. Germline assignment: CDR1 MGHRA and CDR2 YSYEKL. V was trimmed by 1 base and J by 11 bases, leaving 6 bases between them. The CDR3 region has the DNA TGCGCCAGCAGCCAAGGAGATGCACCCCTCCACTTT. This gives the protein CASSQGDAPLHF.

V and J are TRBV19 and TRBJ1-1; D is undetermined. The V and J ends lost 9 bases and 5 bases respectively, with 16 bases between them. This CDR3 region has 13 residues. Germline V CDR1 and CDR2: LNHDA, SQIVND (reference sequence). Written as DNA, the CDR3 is TGTGCCAGCAGCCACGGCCTTAGAACTGAAGCTTTCTTT. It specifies CASSHGLRTEAFF.

CDR3 bases: TGCGCCAGCAGTCAAGGGGCCTACGAGCAGTACTTC. This translates into CASSQGAYEQYF. The V call is TRBV10-1, the J call TRBJ2-7, with a tentative D call TRBD1 (5 bases). The length of the CDR3 is 12 residues. CDR1 is WNHNN, CDR2 SYGVQD, per germline (reference sequence). Trimming stripped 5 bases from V and 2 bases from J, with 7 bases between.

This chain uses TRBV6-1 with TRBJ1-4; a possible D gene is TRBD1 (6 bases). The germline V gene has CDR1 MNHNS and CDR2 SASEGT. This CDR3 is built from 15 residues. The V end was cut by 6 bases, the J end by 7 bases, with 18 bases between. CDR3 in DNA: TGTGCCAGCAGGAACGGACAGAACGGAGGTGAAAAACTGTTTTTT. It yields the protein CASRNGQNGGEKLFF.

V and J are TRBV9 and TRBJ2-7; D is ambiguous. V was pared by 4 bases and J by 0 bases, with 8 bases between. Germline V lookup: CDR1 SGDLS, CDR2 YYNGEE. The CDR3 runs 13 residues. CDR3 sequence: CASSPHSSYEQYF. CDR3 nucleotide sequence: TGTGCCAGCAGCCCCCACAGCTCCTACGAGCAGTACTTC.

The CDR3 spells CASTSLAGAYTDTQYF. The CDR3 nucleotides read TGTGCCAGCACCTCACTAGCGGGGGCGTACACAGATACGCAGTATTTT. The gene calls are TRBV25-1 and TRBJ2-3, with TRBD2 matching over 11 bases. This CDR3 region has 16 residues. The germline V gene has CDR1 MGHDK and CDR2 SYGVNS. J lost 2 bases, V lost 7 bases, and 8 bases had no gene match.

CDR3 sequence reads: CATSTPLGATEAFF. Written as DNA, the CDR3 is TGTGCCACCAGCACCCCCCTGGGGGCCACTGAAGCTTTCTTT. The chain is built from TRBV15 and TRBJ1-1; TRBD1 is a possible D gene (6 bases). V was trimmed by 4 bases and J by 4 bases, leaving 13 bases between them. The CDR3 is made up of 14 amino acids. CDR1 and CDR2 from the germline V gene are LNHNV and YYDKDF (reference sequence).

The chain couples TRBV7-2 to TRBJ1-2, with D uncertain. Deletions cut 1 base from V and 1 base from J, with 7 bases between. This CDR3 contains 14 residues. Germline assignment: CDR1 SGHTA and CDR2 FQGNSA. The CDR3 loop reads CASSLVADNYGYTF. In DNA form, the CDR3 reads TGTGCCAGCAGCTTAGTAGCAGATAACTATGGCTACACCTTC.

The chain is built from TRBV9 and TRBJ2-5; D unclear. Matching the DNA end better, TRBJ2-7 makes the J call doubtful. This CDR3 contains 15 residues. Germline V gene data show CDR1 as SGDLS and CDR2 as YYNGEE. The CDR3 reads CASSVGVGTNYEQYF. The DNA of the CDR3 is TGTGCCAGCAGCGTAGGTGTAGGCACCAACTACGAGCAGTACTTC.

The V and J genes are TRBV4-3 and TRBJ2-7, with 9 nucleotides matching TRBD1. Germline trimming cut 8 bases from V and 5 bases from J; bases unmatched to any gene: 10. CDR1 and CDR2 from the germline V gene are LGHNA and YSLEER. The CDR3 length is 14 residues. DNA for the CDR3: TGCGCCAGCCGCGCGGACAGGGGAGGAAACGAGCAGTACTTC. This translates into CASRADRGGNEQYF.

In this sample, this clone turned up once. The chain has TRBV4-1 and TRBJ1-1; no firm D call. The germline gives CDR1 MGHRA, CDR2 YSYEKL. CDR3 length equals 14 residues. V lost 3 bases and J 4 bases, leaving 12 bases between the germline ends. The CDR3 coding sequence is TGCGCCAGCAGCCACCCTGGAAGTGGCACTGAAGCTTTCTTT. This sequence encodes CASSHPGSGTEAFF.

DNA for the CDR3: TGTGCCAGCAGCTTAGAGCTAGGCGATACGCAGTATTTT. The encoded protein is CASSLELGDTQYF. The chain joins TRBV7-6 to TRBJ2-3; D is uncertain. Trimming shortened V by 1 base and J by 6 bases, and 8 bases separated the two germline ends. The CDR3 totals 13 residues. CDR1 and CDR2 from the germline V gene are SGHVS and FNYEAQ.

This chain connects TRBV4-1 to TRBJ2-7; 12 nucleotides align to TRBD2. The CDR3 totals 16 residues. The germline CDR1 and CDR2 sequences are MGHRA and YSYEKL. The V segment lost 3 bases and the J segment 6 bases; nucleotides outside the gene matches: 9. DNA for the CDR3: TGCGCCAGCAGCCAGGAGGGACTAGCGGGTTCCGCCGAGCAGTACTTC. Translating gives CASSQEGLAGSAEQYF.

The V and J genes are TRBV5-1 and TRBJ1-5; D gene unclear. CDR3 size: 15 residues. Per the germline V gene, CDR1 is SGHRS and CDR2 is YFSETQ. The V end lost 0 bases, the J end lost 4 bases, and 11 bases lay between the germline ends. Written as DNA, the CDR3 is TGCGCCAGCAGCTTGGATGACGGTTGGAATCAGCCCCAGCATTTT. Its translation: CASSLDDGWNQPQHF. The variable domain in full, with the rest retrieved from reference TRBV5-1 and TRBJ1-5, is KAGVTQTPRYLIKTRGQQVTLSCSPISGHRSVSWYQQTPGQGLQFLFEYFSETQRNKGNFPGRFSGRQFSNSRSEMNVSTLELGDSALYLCASSLDDGWNQPQHFGDGTRLSIL.

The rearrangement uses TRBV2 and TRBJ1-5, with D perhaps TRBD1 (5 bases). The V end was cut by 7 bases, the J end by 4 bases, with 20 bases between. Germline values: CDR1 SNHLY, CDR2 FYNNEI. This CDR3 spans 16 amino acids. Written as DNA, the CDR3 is TGTGCCAGCAAGGGCGGGGGATGGGGCCTAAATCAGCCCCAGCATTTT. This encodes CASKGGGWGLNQPQHF.

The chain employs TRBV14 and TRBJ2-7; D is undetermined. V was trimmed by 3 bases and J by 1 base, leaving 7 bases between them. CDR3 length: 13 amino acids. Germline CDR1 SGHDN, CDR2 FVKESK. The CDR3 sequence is CASSQQGSYEQYF. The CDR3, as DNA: TGTGCCAGCAGCCAGCAAGGTTCCTACGAGCAGTACTTC.

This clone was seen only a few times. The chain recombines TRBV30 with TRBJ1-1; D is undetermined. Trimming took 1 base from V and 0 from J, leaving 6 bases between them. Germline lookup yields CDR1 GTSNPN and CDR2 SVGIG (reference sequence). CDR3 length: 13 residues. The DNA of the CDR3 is TGTGCCTGGAGTGCAGGATTGAACACTGAAGCTTTCTTT. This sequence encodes CAWSAGLNTEAFF.

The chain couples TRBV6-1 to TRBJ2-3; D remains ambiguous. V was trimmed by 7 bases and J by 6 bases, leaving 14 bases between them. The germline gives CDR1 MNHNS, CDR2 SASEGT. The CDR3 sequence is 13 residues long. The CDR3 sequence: CASTDGWMDTQYF. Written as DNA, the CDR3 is TGTGCCAGCACTGACGGGTGGATGGATACGCAGTATTTT.

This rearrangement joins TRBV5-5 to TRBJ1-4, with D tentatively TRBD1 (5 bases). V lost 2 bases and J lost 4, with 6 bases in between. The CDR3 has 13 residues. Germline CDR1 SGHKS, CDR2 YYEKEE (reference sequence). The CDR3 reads CASSLGVNEKLFF. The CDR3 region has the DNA TGTGCCAGCAGCTTAGGGGTTAATGAAAAACTGTTTTTT. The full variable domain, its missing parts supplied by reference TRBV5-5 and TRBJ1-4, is DAGVTQSPTHLIKTRGQQVTLRCSPISGHKSVSWYQQVLGQGPQFIFQYYEKEERGRGNFPDRFSARQFPNYSSELNVNALLLGDSALYLCASSLGVNEKLFFGSGTQLSVL.

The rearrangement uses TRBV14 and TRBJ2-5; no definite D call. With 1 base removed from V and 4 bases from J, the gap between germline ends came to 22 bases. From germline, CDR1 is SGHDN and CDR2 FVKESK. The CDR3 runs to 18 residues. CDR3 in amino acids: CASSQVHDWAKASETQYF. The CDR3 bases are TGTGCCAGCAGCCAAGTCCATGATTGGGCCAAAGCATCAGAGACCCAGTACTTC.

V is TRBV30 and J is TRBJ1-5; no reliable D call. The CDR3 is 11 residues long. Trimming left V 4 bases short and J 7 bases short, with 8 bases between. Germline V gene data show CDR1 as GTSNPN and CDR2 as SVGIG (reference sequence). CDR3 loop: CAWNIIQPQHF. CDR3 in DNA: TGTGCCTGGAACATAATCCAGCCCCAGCATTTT.

The CDR3 here is CASSSPETGDEQFF. The CDR3 DNA is TGTGCCAGCAGTTCTCCCGAGACAGGGGATGAGCAGTTCTTC. This sequence joins TRBV28 and TRBJ2-1; TRBD1 matches at 8 bases. The CDR3 spans 14 residues. Germline V gives CDR1 MDHEN, CDR2 SYDVKM. V dropped 4 bases and J dropped 8; count of bases not matched to a gene: 7. Combining the CDR3 with reference TRBV28 and TRBJ2-1 gives the whole variable domain DVKVTQSSRYLVKRTGEKVFLECVQDMDHENMFWYRQDPGLGLRLIYFSYDVKMKEKGDIPEGYSVSREKKERFSLILESASTNQTSMYLCASSSPETGDEQFFGPGTRLTVL.

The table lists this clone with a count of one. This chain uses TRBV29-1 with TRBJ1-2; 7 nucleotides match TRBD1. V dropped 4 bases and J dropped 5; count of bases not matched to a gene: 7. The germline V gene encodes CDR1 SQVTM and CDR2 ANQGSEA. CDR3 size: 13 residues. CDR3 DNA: TGCAGCGTTGGACAGGGTGAGAAGTATGGCTACACCTTC. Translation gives CSVGQGEKYGYTF.

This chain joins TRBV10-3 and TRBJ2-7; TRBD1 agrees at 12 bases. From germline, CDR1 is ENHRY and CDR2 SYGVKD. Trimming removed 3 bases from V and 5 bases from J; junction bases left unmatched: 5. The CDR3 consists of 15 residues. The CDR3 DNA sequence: TGTGCCATCAGTGATGCCGGGACAGGGGGCAACGAGCAGTACTTC. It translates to CAISDAGTGGNEQYF.

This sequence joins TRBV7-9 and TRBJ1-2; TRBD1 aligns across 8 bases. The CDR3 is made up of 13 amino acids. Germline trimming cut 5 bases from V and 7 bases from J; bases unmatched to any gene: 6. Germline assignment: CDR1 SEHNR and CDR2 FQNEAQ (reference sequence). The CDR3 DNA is TGTGCCAGCAGCCCCGGGACAGGCGTTGGCTACACCTTC. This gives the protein CASSPGTGVGYTF.

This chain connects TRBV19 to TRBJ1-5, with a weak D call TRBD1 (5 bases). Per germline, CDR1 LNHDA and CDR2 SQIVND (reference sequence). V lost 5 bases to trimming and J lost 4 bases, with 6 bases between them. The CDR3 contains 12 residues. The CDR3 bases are TGTGCCAGTAGTGAGGGGAATCAGCCCCAGCATTTT. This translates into CASSEGNQPQHF.

The DNA of the CDR3 is TGTGCCAGTAGTATAGACCGGACAGGGGGCTATGGCTACACCTTC. This gives the protein CASSIDRTGGYGYTF. This rearrangement joins TRBV19 to TRBJ1-2; TRBD1 aligns across 10 bases. V lost 0 bases and J lost 4; bases outside the gene matches: 2. CDR1 and CDR2 (germline): LNHDA, SQIVND (reference sequence). The CDR3 is 15 residues long.